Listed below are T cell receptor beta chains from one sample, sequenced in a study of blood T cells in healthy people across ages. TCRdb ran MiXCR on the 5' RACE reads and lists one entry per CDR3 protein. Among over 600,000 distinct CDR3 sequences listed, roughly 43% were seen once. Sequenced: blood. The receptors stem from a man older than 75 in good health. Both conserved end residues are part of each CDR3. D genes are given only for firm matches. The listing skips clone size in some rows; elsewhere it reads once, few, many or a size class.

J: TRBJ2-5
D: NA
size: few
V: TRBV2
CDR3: CASSEDPSAQETQYF
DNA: TGTGCCAGCAGTGAAGATCCCTCGGCGCAAGAGACCCAGTACTTC

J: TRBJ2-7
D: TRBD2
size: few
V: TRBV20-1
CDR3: CSAPHPGAGGYEQYF
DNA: TGCAGTGCTCCCCACCCTGGAGCGGGAGGCTACGAGCAGTACTTC

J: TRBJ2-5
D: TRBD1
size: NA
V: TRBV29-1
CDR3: CSVEGGQTLQTQYF
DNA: TGCAGCGTTGAAGGGGGACAGACTCTTCAGACCCAGTACTTC

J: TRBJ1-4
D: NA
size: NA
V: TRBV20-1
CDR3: CSALKGGAEKLFF
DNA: TGCAGTGCTCTGAAGGGGGGCGCAGAAAAACTGTTTTTT

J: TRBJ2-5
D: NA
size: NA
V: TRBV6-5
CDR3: CASRTDRRGREYF
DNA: TGTGCCAGCAGGACCGACAGGAGGGGGCGGGAGTACTTC

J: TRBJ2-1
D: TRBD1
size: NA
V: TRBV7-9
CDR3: CASDAGTAYNEQFF
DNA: TGTGCCAGCGACGCCGGGACAGCATACAATGAGCAGTTCTTC

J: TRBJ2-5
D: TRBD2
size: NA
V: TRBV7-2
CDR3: CASSANSGGQETQYF
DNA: TGTGCCAGCAGCGCAAATAGCGGGGGGCAAGAGACCCAGTACTTC

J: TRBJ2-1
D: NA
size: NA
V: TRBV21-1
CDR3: CASSIDGSLPRGNSYNEQFF
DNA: TGTGCCAGCAGCATAGACGGGAGTTTACCCCGTGGTAACTCCTACAATGAGCAGTTCTTC

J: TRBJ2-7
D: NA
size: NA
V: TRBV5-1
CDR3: CASSSEGLSSYEQYF
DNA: TGCGCCAGCAGCTCCGAGGGTTTAAGCTCCTACGAGCAGTACTTC

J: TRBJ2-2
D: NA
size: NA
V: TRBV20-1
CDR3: CSARYNTGELFF
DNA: TGCAGTGCTAGATATAATACCGGGGAGCTGTTTTTT

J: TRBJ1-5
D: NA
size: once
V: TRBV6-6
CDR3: CASRPEGGKSNQPQHF
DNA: TGTGCCAGCAGACCCGAGGGGGGCAAGAGCAATCAGCCCCAGCATTTT

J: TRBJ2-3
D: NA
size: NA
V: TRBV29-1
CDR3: CSVWVGGGGTDAQYF
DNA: TGCAGCGTTTGGGTCGGTGGGGGGGGCACAGATGCGCAGTATTTT

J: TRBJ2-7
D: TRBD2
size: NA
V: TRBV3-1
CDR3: CASSQGPAGGNEQYF
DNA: TGTGCCAGCAGCCAAGGCCCAGCGGGAGGGAATGAGCAGTACTTC

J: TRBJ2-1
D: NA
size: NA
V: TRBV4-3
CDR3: CASSQEPSQGTQFF
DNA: TGCGCCAGCAGCCAAGAGCCCAGCCAAGGGACCCAGTTCTTC

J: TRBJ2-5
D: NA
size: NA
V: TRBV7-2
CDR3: CASSVGPNNEQYF
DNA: TGTGCCAGCAGCGTTGGACCGAACAATGAGCAGTACTTC

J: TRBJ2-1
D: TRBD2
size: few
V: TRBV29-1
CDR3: CSFSGGLHNEQFF
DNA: TGCAGCTTTAGCGGGGGATTACACAATGAGCAGTTCTTC

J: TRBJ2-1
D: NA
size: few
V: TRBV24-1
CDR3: CATSQGGSYNEQFF
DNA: TGTGCCACCTCCCAGGGGGGATCCTACAATGAGCAGTTCTTC

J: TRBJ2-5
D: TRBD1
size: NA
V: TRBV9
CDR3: CASSVARQGNGQETQYF
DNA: TGTGCCAGCAGCGTAGCTCGACAGGGGAATGGACAAGAGACCCAGTACTTC

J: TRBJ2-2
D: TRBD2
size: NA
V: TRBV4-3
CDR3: CASSQQPSGSINGELFF
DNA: TGCGCCAGCAGCCAACAGCCTAGCGGGAGCATTAACGGGGAGCTGTTTTTT

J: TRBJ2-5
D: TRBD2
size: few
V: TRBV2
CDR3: CASRLPGGRLETQYF
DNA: TGTGCCAGCCGACTCCCGGGGGGGCGTTTAGAGACCCAGTACTTC

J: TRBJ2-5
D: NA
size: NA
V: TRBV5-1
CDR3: CASSLLQTGRQETQYF
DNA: TGCGCCAGCAGCTTGCTCCAGACAGGCCGACAAGAGACCCAGTACTTC

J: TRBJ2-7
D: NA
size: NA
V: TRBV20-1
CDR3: CSAPLPRARLIEQYF
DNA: TGCAGTGCTCCCCTCCCACGGGCGAGGTTAATCGAGCAGTACTTC

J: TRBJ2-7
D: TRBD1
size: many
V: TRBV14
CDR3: CASSKAGGYEQYF
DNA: TGTGCCAGCAGCAAGGCAGGGGGCTACGAGCAGTACTTC

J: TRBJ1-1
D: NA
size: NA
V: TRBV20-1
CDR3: CSARGNSDTEAFF
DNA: TGCAGTGCTCGGGGGAACTCTGATACTGAAGCTTTCTTT

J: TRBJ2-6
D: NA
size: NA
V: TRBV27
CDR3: CASSLTGISGANVLTF
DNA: TGTGCCAGCAGTTTAACGGGGATCTCTGGGGCCAACGTCCTGACTTTC

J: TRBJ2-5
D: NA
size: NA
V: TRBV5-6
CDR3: CASSPQREYGKTQYF
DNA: TGTGCCAGCAGCCCGCAGAGGGAGTATGGCAAGACCCAGTACTTC

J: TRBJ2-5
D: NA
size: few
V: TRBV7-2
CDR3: CASSLVLAETQYF
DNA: TGTGCCAGCAGCTTAGTTCTAGCAGAGACCCAGTACTTC

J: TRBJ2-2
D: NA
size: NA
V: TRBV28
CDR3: CASKKMRGANTGELFF
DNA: TGTGCCAGCAAAAAGATGCGCGGGGCGAACACCGGGGAGCTGTTTTTT

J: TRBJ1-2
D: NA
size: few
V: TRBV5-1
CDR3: CASSSTGRSSYGYTF
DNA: TGCGCCAGCAGCTCCACAGGGCGCTCGTCCTATGGCTACACCTTC

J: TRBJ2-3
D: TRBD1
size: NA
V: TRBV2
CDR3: CASSEGSTGGAQYF
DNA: TGTGCCAGCAGTGAAGGGTCGACAGGGGGAGCGCAGTATTTT

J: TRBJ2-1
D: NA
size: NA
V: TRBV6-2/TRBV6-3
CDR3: CASSTRGQGSYNEQFF
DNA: TGTGCCAGCAGTACCCGGGGGCAAGGGTCCTACAATGAGCAGTTCTTC

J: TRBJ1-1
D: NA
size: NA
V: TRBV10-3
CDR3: CAISPLDNGHTEAFF
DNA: TGTGCCATCAGTCCCCTGGATAACGGACACACTGAAGCTTTCTTT

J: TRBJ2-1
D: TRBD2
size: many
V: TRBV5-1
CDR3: CASSLAGREDNEQFF
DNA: TGCGCCAGCAGCTTAGCGGGGAGGGAGGATAATGAGCAGTTCTTC

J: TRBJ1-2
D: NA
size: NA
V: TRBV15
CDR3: CATSRDPSNYGYTF
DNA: TGTGCCACCAGCAGAGATCCGAGTAACTATGGCTACACCTTC

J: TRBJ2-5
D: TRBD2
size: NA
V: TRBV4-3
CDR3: CASSQDYGTSGGDEQYF
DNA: TGCGCCAGCAGCCAAGATTACGGGACTAGCGGGGGGGATGAGCAGTACTTC

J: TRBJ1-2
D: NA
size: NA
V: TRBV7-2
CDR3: CASSPPDHRDGYTF
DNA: TGTGCCAGCAGCCCCCCGGACCACCGGGATGGCTACACCTTC

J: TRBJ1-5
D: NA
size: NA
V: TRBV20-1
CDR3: CSAGRRTYGNQPQHF
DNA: TGCAGTGCCGGGAGGCGGACCTACGGCAATCAGCCCCAGCATTTT